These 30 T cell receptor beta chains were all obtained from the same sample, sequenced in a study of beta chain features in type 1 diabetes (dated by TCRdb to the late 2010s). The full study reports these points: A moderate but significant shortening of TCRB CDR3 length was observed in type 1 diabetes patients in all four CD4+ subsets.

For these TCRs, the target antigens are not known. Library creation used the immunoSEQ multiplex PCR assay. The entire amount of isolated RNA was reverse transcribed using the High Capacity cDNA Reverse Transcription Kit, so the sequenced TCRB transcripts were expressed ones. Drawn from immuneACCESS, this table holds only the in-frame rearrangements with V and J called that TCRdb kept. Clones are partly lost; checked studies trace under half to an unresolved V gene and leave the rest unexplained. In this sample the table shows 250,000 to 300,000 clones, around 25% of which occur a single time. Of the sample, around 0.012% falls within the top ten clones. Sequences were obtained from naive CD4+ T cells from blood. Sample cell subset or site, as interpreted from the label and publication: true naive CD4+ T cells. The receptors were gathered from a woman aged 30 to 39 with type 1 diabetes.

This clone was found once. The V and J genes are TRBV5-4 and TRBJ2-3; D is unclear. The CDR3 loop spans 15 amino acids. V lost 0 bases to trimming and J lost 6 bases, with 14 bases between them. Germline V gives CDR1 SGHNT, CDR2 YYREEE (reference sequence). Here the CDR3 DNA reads TGTGCCAGCAGCTTGGGGCTAGTCTATCCCGATACGCAGTATTTT. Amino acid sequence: CASSLGLVYPDTQYF.

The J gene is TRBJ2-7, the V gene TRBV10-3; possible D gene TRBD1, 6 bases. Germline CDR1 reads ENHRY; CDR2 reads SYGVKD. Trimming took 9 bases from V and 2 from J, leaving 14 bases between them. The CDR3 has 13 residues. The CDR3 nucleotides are TGTGCCATGAAGGGACACGGAACCTACGAGCAGTACTTC. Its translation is CAMKGHGTYEQYF.

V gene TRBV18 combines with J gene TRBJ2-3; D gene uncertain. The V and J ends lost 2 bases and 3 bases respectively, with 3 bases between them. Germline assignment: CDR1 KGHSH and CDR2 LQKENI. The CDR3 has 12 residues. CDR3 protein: CASSPETDTQYF. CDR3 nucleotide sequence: TGTGCCAGCTCACCAGAGACAGATACGCAGTATTTT.

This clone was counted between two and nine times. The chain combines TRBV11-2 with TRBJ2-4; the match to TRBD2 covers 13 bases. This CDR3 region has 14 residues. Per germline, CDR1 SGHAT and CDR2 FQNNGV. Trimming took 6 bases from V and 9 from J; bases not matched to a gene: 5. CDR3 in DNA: TGTGCCAGCAGAGCGGGACTAGCGGGACTCATTCAGTACTTC. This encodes CASRAGLAGLIQYF.

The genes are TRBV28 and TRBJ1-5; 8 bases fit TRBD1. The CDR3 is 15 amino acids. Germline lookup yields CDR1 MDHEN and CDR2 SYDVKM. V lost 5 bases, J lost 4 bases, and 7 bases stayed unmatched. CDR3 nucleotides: TGTGCCAGCAGTGGAACGACAGGGGCAAATCAGCCCCAGCATTTT. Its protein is CASSGTTGANQPQHF.

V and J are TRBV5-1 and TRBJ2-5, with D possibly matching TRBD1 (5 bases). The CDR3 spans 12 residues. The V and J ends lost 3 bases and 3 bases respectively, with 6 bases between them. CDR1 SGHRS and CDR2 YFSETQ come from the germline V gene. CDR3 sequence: CASSSTEETQYF. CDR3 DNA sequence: TGCGCCAGCAGCTCGACAGAAGAGACCCAGTACTTC.

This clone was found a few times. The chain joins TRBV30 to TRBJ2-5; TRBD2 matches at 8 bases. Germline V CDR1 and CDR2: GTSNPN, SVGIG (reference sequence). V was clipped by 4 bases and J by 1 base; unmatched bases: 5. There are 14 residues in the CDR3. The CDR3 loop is CAWITSGIQETQYF. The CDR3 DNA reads TGTGCCTGGATAACTAGCGGAATCCAAGAGACCCAGTACTTC.

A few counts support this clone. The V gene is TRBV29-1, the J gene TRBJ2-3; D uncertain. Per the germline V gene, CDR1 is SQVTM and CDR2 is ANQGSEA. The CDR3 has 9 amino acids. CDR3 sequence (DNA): TGCACCCACGGGGATACGCAGTATTTT. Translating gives CTHGDTQYF.

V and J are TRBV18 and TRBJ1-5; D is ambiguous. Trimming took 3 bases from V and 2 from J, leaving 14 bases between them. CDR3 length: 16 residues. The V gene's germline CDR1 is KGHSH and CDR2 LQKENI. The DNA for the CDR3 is TGTGCCAGCTCACCGAACGGGGTTGGAGGCAATCAGCCCCAGCATTTT. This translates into CASSPNGVGGNQPQHF. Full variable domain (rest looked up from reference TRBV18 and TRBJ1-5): NAGVMQNPRHLVRRRGQEARLRCSPMKGHSHVYWYRQLPEEGLKFMVYLQKENIIDESGMPKERFSAEFPKEGPSILRIQQVVRGDSAAYFCASSPNGVGGNQPQHFGDGTRLSIL.

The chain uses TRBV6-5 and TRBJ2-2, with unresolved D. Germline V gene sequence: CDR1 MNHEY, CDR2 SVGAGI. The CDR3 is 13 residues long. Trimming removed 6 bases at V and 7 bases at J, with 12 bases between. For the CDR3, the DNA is TGTGCCAGCAGCCGATTAGTCGACGGGGAGCTGTTTTTT. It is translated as CASSRLVDGELFF.

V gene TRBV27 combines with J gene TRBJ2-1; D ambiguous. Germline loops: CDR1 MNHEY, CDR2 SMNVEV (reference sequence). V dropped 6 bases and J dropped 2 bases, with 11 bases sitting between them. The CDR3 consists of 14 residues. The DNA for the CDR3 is TGTGCCAGCAGCCGAGGCGGCCCCTACAATGAGCAGTTCTTC. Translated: CASSRGGPYNEQFF.

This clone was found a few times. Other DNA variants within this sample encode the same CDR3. The chain's CDR3 is CAWGTGSYEQYF. CDR3 nucleotide sequence: TGTGCCTGGGGGACAGGATCCTACGAGCAGTACTTC. The chain employs TRBV30 and TRBJ2-7; 8 positions match TRBD1. The CDR3 extends over 12 amino acids. Germline V CDR1 and CDR2: GTSNPN, SVGIG (reference sequence). The junction had 1 base not matched to a gene; V was cut back by 5 bases and J by 1 base.

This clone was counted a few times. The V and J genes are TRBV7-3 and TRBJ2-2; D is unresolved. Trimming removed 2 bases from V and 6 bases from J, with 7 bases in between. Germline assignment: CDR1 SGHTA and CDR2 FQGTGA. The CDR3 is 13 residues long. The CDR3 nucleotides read TGTGCCAGCAGCTTATCTCCTGCCGGGGAGCTGTTTTTT. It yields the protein CASSLSPAGELFF.

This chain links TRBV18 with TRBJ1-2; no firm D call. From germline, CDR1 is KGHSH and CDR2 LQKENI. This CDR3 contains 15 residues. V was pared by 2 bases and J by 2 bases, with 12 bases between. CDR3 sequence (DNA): TGTGCCAGCTCACCAGGCGAAGGACTAAACTATGGCTACACCTTC. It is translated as CASSPGEGLNYGYTF.

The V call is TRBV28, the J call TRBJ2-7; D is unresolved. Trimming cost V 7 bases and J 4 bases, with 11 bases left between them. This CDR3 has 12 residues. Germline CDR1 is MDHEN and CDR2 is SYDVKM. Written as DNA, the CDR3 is TGTGCCAGCAATTTGGCCAGGTACGAGCAGTACTTC. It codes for CASNLARYEQYF.

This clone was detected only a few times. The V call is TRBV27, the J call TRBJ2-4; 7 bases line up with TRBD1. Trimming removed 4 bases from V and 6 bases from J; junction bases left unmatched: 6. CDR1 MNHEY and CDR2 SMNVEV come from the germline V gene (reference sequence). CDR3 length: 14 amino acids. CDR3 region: CASSSHNRGNIQYF. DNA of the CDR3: TGTGCCAGCAGTTCCCACAACAGGGGAAACATTCAGTACTTC.

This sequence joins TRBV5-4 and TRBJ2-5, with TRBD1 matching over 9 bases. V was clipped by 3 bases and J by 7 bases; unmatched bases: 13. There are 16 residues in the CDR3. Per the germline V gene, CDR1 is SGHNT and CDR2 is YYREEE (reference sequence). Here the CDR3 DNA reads TGTGCCAGCAGCTGGCCGGGACAGGGAACAAGTGGGACCCAGTACTTC. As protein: CASSWPGQGTSGTQYF.

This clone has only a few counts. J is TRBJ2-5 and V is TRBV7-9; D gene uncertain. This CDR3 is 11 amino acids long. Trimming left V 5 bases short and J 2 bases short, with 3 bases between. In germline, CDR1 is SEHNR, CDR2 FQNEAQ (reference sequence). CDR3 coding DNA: TGTGCCAGCAGCGTACAAGAGACCCAGTACTTC. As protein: CASSVQETQYF.

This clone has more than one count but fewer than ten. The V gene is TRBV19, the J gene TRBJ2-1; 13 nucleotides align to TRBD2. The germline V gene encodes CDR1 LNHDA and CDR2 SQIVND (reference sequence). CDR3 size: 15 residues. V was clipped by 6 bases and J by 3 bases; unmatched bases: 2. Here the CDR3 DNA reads TGTGCCAGTAGGGGACTAGCGGGAATCTACAATGAGCAGTTCTTC. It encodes CASRGLAGIYNEQFF.

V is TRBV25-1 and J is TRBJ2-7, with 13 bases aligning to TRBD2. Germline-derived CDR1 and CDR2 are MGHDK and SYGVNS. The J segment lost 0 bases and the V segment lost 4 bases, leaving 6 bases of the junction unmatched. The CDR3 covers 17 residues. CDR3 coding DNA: TGTGCCAGCAGTGTATCAGGACTAGCGGGAGCCTCCTACGAGCAGTACTTC. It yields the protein CASSVSGLAGASYEQYF.

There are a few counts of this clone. Here the CDR3 reads CASSIVGQGLMNTEAFF. The CDR3 DNA sequence: TGTGCCAGTAGTATAGTCGGGCAGGGTCTGATGAACACTGAAGCTTTCTTT. The chain is built from TRBV19 and TRBJ1-1, with D maybe TRBD1 (5 bases). The CDR3 spans 17 residues. V was trimmed by 1 base and J by 0 bases, leaving 15 bases between them. CDR1 is LNHDA, CDR2 SQIVND, per germline (reference sequence).

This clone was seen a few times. The CDR3 DNA follows: TGTGCCAGCAGCTTATGGGCGGGAGCGGGAGATACGCAGTATTTT. It specifies CASSLWAGAGDTQYF. The chain joins TRBV7-3 to TRBJ2-3, with 7 bases that match TRBD2. V lost 2 bases, J lost 5 bases, and 7 bases stayed unmatched. The germline gives CDR1 SGHTA, CDR2 FQGTGA. The CDR3 has 15 residues.

The CDR3 loop reads CASSLGLRSGRVKYEQYF. CDR3 DNA sequence: TGCGCCAGCAGCCTCGGACTTCGTAGCGGGAGAGTAAAGTACGAGCAGTACTTC. The V gene is TRBV4-1, the J gene TRBJ2-7; 9 nucleotides agree with TRBD2. CDR3 length equals 18 residues. V trimming: 4 bases; J trimming: 4 bases; junction bases outside the gene matches: 17. The germline V gene has CDR1 MGHRA and CDR2 YSYEKL.

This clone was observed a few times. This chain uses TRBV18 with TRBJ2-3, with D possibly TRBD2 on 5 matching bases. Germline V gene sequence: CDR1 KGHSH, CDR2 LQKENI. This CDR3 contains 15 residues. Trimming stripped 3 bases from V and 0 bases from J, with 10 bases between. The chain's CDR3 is CASSPLATSTDTQYF. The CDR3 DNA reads TGTGCCAGCTCACCTTTAGCGACTAGCACAGATACGCAGTATTTT.

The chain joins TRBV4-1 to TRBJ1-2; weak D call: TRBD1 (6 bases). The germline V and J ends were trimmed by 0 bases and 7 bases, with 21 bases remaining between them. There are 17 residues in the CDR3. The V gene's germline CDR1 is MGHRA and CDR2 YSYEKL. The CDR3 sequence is CASSQEGAQRPSVGYTF. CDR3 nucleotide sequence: TGCGCCAGCAGCCAAGAGGGGGCACAGCGACCTTCTGTTGGCTACACCTTC.

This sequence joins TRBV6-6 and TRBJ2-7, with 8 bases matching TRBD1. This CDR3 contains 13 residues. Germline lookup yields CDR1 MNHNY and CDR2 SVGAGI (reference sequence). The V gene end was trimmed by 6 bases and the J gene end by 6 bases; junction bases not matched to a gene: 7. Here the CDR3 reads CASSPGQVSEQYF. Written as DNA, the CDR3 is TGTGCCAGCAGCCCGGGACAGGTCAGCGAGCAGTACTTC.

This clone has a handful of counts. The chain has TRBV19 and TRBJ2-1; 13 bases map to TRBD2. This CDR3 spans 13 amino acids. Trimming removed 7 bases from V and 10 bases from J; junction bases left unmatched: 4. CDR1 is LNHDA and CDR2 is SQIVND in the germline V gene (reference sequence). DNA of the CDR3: TGTGCCAGTACCACGGGACTAGCGGGAGAGCAGTTCTTC. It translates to CASTTGLAGEQFF.

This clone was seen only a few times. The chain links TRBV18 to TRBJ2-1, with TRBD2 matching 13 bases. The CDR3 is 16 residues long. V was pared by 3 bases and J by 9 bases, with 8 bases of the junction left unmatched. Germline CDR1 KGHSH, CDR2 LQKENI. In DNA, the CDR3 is TGTGCCAGCTCACCTCCTGGACTAGCGGGAGTGAGTGAGCAGTTCTTC. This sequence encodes CASSPPGLAGVSEQFF.

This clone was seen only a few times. In DNA form, the CDR3 reads TGTGCCAGCACCCGAGGCGGTTGGACTGAAGCTTTCTTT. The encoded protein is CASTRGGWTEAFF. The V gene is TRBV25-1, the J gene TRBJ1-1; D uncertain. V lost 7 bases, J lost 5 bases, and 14 bases lay in between. Germline V CDR1 and CDR2: MGHDK, SYGVNS. This CDR3 contains 13 residues.

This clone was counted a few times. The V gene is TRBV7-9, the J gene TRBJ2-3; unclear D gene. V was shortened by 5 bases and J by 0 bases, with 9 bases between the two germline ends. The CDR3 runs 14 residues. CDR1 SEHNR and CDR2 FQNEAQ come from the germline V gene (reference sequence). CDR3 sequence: CASSTDGSTDTQYF. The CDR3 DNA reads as TGTGCCAGCAGCACCGACGGGAGCACAGATACGCAGTATTTT.